This TCR beta chain originates from a study of CD8 T cells in ankylosing spondylitis (dated by TCRdb to between 2016 and 2019). Study-wide context: The study set out to find disease-linked TCR variants by profiling T cell receptor beta repertoires in ankylosing spondylitis patients and healthy donors. The full study cohort comprised 25 ankylosing spondylitis patients and 110 or so healthy donors. Peripheral blood was sampled, and synovial fluid was additionally collected from ankylosing spondylitis patients. Broad study findings and their caveats: A TCR beta motif made up of several highly homologous amino acid variants appeared to be characteristic of blood from ankylosing spondylitis patients. Some TCR beta motif variants had previously been reported in synovial fluid and blood of reactive arthritis patients, which suggested common disease-initiation mechanisms. The disease-linked clones had a CD8+ phenotype and were found at relatively low frequencies in peripheral blood. The disease-linked clones were reported to be significantly enriched in matched synovial fluid samples from ankylosing spondylitis patients.

The instrument was an Illumina HiSeq 2500. Quantitative 5'-RACE with molecular barcodes was used to prepare TCR beta libraries. In the source study's methods: To identify disease-linked TCR variants, a new computational method was used, one built on a probabilistic model of VDJ rearrangement. TCRdb passed the public sequencing reads through fastp at Q25 and MiXCR, retaining productive beta sequences. Entries that share a CDR3 protein sequence are merged under the most common genes and DNA. The V and J calls were determined by TCRdb, not by the authors. The sample table lists about 540,000 distinct CDR3 sequences, 10% to 15% of them with a count of one. The ten largest make up over 6.5% of the sample. Only a few counts were recorded for this clonotype. Its target antigen remains unknown. Base-call qualities are not available, and no considerably larger clone is one nucleotide away. Deletion took 4 bases off V and 0 bases off J, with a span of 17 bases between the germline ends. CDR1 and CDR2 (DFQATT, SNEGSKA) derive from the germline V gene (reference sequence). The CDR3 covers 16 residues, taking in both the cysteine and the phenylalanine. Just CDR3 DNA is preserved here, 48 bases in frame from base 1.

This clonotype was obtained from a male donor with ankylosing spondylitis. Sequencing was done on a sample of blood, either unsorted or a sorted T cell fraction (not recorded which). The chain employs TRBV20-1 and TRBJ2-3, with no D gene named confidently. The CDR3 here reads CSANLRRGESTDTQYF. The nucleotides read TGCAGTGCTAATCTTCGACGTGGAGAAAGCACAGATACGCAGTATTTT.